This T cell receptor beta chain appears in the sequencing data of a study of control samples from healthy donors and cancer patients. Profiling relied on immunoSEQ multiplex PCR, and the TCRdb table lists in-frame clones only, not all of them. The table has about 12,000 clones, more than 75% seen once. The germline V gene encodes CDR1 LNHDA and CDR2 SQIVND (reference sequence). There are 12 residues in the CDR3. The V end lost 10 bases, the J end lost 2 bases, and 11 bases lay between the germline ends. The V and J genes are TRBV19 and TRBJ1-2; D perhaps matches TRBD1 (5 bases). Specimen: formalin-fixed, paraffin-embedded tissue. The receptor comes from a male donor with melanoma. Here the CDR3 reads CATKQGNYGYTF. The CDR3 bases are TGTGCCACAAAGCAGGGAAACTATGGCTACACCTTC.